This TCR beta chain was recovered during a study of T cells in Graves' hyperthyroidism and ophthalmopathy (dated by TCRdb to between 2018 and 2021). About the study as a whole: A discovery cohort of approximately 100 patients, approximately 45 with Graves' ophthalmopathy and about 60 with stable Graves' hyperthyroidism, was used to find distinguishing TCR V-J signatures. Whether ophthalmopathy could be predicted prospectively was tested in an independent validation cohort made up of fewer than 20 hyperthyroidism patients plus 17 patients who later progressed to ophthalmopathy. The roughly 94 discovery patients were randomly split 7:3 into training and test sets. Thyroid tissue and blood T-cell repertoires from more than five Graves' hyperthyroidism patients were also compared in the study. Once sampling was done, hyperthyroidism patients were given methimazole at a starting dose of 30 mg daily, whereas ophthalmopathy patients were given high-dose intravenous methylprednisolone. According to the paper, TCR Vbeta CDR3 sequencing was carried out on approximately 140 peripheral blood samples, which came from 40 to 45 ophthalmopathy, roughly 75 hyperthyroidism and roughly 17 progressor patients.

Any patient with an uncontrolled infection, another autoimmune disease, pregnancy or lactation was excluded. Diagnoses were based on clinical symptoms, serum thyroxine and TRAb, thyroid ultrasound and orbital computed tomography. Trizol reagent was used to extract total RNA, and RNA quality was then checked on an Agilent 2100 Bioanalyzer. TCR beta CDR3 regions were amplified from RNA transcripts. A first-round RT-PCR of the TCR CDR3 used the HTBI primer set with the Qiagen OneStep RT-PCR kit. The libraries were constructed in a second round of multiplex PCR and then size-selected and purified. Sequencing of the libraries was done on an Illumina HiSeq2000 using paired-end 100 bp reads. On the authors' methods: SOAPnuke was used to process the raw data, removing reads that contained adapters or uncalled bases, had a mean Phred below 15, or lacked an exact match to the constant primer or identifier. COPE v1.2.5 was used to merge the high-quality paired reads, and each unique nucleotide sequence was defined as a clonotype. MiTCR v1.1 was used to align the clonotypes against IMGT TRBV, TRBD and TRBJ reference segments. Only V-J combinations with frequency above 0.0001, covering about 99% of repertoires, were analysed. The TCS score was defined as F50 (clonal expansion) divided by E x V (chaos), with BLOSUM62-based TCRdist calculated between CDR3 peptides within each V-J. Welch's t-statistics and random forest reduced around 520 V-J features to roughly 13, which were used in a naive Bayes classifier (R e1071). The Morisita-Horn index was used to measure how similar the thyroid and blood repertoires were. TCRdb applied fastp at Q25 and MiXCR to the public reads, then kept only in-frame beta chains. Rows merge per CDR3 protein into single entries with the most common DNA and genes. V and J calls and clone size were set by TCRdb, not the authors. This sample is represented by hundreds of thousands of distinct CDR3 sequences; roughly 45% of them were singletons. About 7% of the sample is taken by the ten largest.

Study-wide conclusions, independent of this receptor: Most expanded thyroid clonotypes (frequency above 0.001) were also found in blood, which suggests that blood repertoires may mirror thyroid immune responses. Ophthalmopathy was separated from stable hyperthyroidism by a 13 V-J signature model, with approximately 86% sensitivity and roughly 84% specificity obtained in cross-validation and 80%/75% obtained in testing. Sample size was not statistically predetermined, and investigators were not blinded to group allocation. In validation, progression to ophthalmopathy was predicted by the model with about 70% sensitivity and roughly 76% specificity, a median of approximately 6.5 months before onset.

A few counts support this clonotype. The target of this receptor is not known. Base quality data are lacking; no much larger clone is found one base away. Material: peripheral blood or thyroid tissue (not recorded which). This TCR came from an adult man with Graves' disease, either hyperthyroidism or ophthalmopathy (not recorded which).

The bases are TGTGCCAGCAGTTTTGGGACAGGGGGCACCTACGAGCAGTACTTC. It specifies CASSFGTGGTYEQYF. The V gene is TRBV12-3 or TRBV12-4 and the J gene is TRBJ2-7; TRBD1 agrees with 12 junctional bases. Trimming accounts for 3 bases at V and 2 bases at J, while the number of junction bases matched to no gene is 2. From cysteine to phenylalanine, the CDR3 is 15 amino acids long. CDR3 DNA only is kept here, 45 bases in frame from base 1.